Below, 25 T cell receptor beta chains from the same sample are listed, as sequenced in a study of early T cells in non-severe SARS-CoV-2 infection. TCRdb used MiXCR to reprocess the 5' RACE reads, holding one entry per CDR3 protein. This sample has 99,000 or so distinct CDR3 sequences; approximately 17% occur once, and the top ten carry roughly 1.2%. The sequenced sample was whole blood. These receptors were collected from an adult who was a healthcare worker with PCR-confirmed SARS-CoV-2 infection or an uninfected control (not recorded which).

This chain uses TRBV6-5 with TRBJ1-4, with D unresolved. Trimming removed 0 bases at V and 3 bases at J, with 8 bases between. Germline V gene sequence: CDR1 MNHEY, CDR2 SVGAGI. This CDR3 has 15 residues. The CDR3 region has the DNA TGTGCCAGCAGTTACTCCTTAATGGCTAATGAAAAACTGTTTTTT. This sequence encodes CASSYSLMANEKLFF.

This clonotype was picked up a small number of times. The J gene is TRBJ1-1, the V gene TRBV7-2; D remains ambiguous. Germline-derived CDR1 and CDR2 are SGHTA and FQGNSA. Deletions cut 2 bases from V and 5 bases from J, with 12 bases between. CDR3 length equals 14 residues. Written as DNA, the CDR3 is TGTGCCAGCAGCTTACAAAGGTTGGGGACTGAAGCTTTCTTT. Its protein is CASSLQRLGTEAFF.

The chain employs TRBV5-1 and TRBJ2-3, with TRBD2 matching over 14 bases. Germline values: CDR1 SGHRS, CDR2 YFSETQ. J gave up 13 bases and V 4 bases, and 11 bases lay outside the gene matches. There are 15 residues in the CDR3. CDR3 sequence reads: CASSESGTSGRREYF. As DNA, the CDR3 is TGCGCCAGCAGCGAGTCCGGGACTAGCGGGAGACGGGAGTATTTT.

This clonotype was observed a handful of times. The chain recombines TRBV20-1 with TRBJ2-5, with TRBD2 as a possible D gene (6 bases). The CDR3 is 14 amino acids. V lost 1 base and J 4 bases, leaving 13 bases between the germline ends. Germline CDR1 reads DFQATT; CDR2 reads SNEGSKA (reference sequence). The CDR3 nucleotides read TGCAGTGCTAGAGCATGGGGGAGGAGAGAGACCCAGTACTTC. As protein: CSARAWGRRETQYF.

Points on this clonotype: A much larger clonotype is one base distant, so this may be a read error. Without the conserved terminal phenylalanine or tryptophan, this CDR3 likely stems from a read error. This sequence joins TRBV6-2 or TRBV6-3 and TRBJ2-1; 10 bases match TRBD2. The ends lost 5 bases at V and 2 bases at J; junction bases unmatched: 6. Germline V gives CDR1 MNHEY, CDR2 SVGEGT. CDR3 length: 16 amino acids. The CDR3: CASSTLAGAPYNEQFI. CDR3 DNA: TGTGCCAGCAGTACCCTAGCGGGGGCCCCCTACAATGAGCAGTTCATC.

This clonotype was recorded a few times. The V gene is TRBV27, the J gene TRBJ2-3; D possibly corresponds to TRBD2 (7 bases). From germline, CDR1 is MNHEY and CDR2 SMNVEV (reference sequence). This CDR3 spans 15 amino acids. Trimming stripped 6 bases from V and 1 base from J, with 14 bases between. The CDR3 sequence is CASSTGGLGTDTQYF. CDR3 bases: TGTGCCAGCAGCACCGGGGGGCTAGGCACAGATACGCAGTATTTT.

Ten or more counts support this clonotype. The gene calls are TRBV2 and TRBJ2-7, with 9 bases lining up with TRBD1. V was clipped by 6 bases and J by 9 bases; unmatched bases: 12. In germline, CDR1 is SNHLY, CDR2 FYNNEI. This CDR3 region has 14 residues. The CDR3 here is CASSSGQGYNRQYF. CDR3 DNA sequence: TGTGCCAGCAGCTCTGGACAGGGGTATAATCGGCAGTACTTC.

The chain has TRBV6-2 or TRBV6-3 and TRBJ2-1; possibly TRBD1 for D (5 bases). This CDR3 comprises 12 residues. The germline gives CDR1 MNHEY, CDR2 SVGEGT. Trimming removed 4 bases at V and 10 bases at J, with 11 bases between. The CDR3: CASSFERGEQFF. CDR3 DNA sequence: TGTGCCAGCAGTTTCGAAAGGGGAGAGCAGTTCTTC.

This clonotype was observed a handful of times. The chain uses TRBV7-2 and TRBJ2-1; 9 nucleotides agree with TRBD2. The V gene's germline CDR1 is SGHTA and CDR2 FQGNSA. The CDR3 spans 15 residues. The trim removed 7 bases at V and 4 bases at J, leaving 8 bases unmatched. The CDR3 region has the DNA TGTGCCAGCAACCATATAGCGGGGGAATACAATGAGCAGTTCTTC. Its protein is CASNHIAGEYNEQFF.

This clonotype has ten or more counts. The chain has TRBV9 and TRBJ2-6; the D is unclear. V was pared by 3 bases and J by 12 bases, with 7 bases between. This CDR3 comprises 11 residues. The germline V gene encodes CDR1 SGDLS and CDR2 YYNGEE. The CDR3 DNA reads as TGTGCCAGCAGCGCCCCCAGCGTCCTGACTTTC. It is translated as CASSAPSVLTF.

Only a few counts were recorded for this clonotype. The chain joins TRBV11-2 to TRBJ2-3, with D uncertain. The germline gives CDR1 SGHAT, CDR2 FQNNGV. Trimming pared 1 base from V and 1 base from J, leaving 6 bases between. The CDR3 sequence is 14 residues long. The CDR3 DNA reads as TGTGCCAGCAGCTTAGTGGACCGCACAGATACGCAGTATTTT. Translation: CASSLVDRTDTQYF.

V is TRBV11-2 and J is TRBJ2-2; D call uncertain. The V and J ends lost 4 bases and 2 bases respectively, with 11 bases between them. Germline assignment: CDR1 SGHAT and CDR2 FQNNGV. The CDR3 spans 15 residues. The CDR3 here is CASSWFSRNTGELFF. The CDR3 DNA follows: TGTGCCAGCAGCTGGTTCAGCCGTAACACCGGGGAGCTGTTTTTT.

The chain couples TRBV5-1 to TRBJ2-1; 9 nucleotides match TRBD2. Germline CDR1 SGHRS, CDR2 YFSETQ. The CDR3 is 15 amino acids. V trimming: 4 bases; J trimming: 5 bases; junction bases outside the gene matches: 7. The CDR3 sequence: CASSLISGSNNEQFF. In DNA form, the CDR3 reads TGCGCCAGCAGCCTGATTAGCGGGAGTAACAATGAGCAGTTCTTC.

The CDR3 protein is CSAGKLAGKQETQYF. CDR3 DNA sequence: TGCAGTGCTGGAAAACTAGCGGGAAAACAAGAGACCCAGTACTTC. The chain couples TRBV20-1 to TRBJ2-5; 10 bases align to TRBD2. Germline values: CDR1 DFQATT, CDR2 SNEGSKA (reference sequence). Germline trimming cut 5 bases from V and 2 bases from J; bases unmatched to any gene: 8. This CDR3 has 15 amino acids.

This clonotype was counted ten times or more. The chain links TRBV12-3 or TRBV12-4 to TRBJ2-5, with TRBD1 identical over 9 bases. V shed 3 bases and J 2 bases; nucleotides not matched to a gene: 1. The CDR3 has 14 residues. The CDR3 region has the DNA TGTGCCAGCAGTTTGGACAGGGGACAAGAGACCCAGTACTTC. Translating gives CASSLDRGQETQYF.

This chain joins TRBV14 and TRBJ2-5, with a possible D match to TRBD1 (6 bases). V lost 3 bases to trimming and J lost 2 bases, with 16 bases between them. Germline loops: CDR1 SGHDN, CDR2 FVKESK. The length of the CDR3 is 16 residues. The CDR3 region has the DNA TGTGCCAGCAGCCACGTCACAGGGAGAAAGCAAGAGACCCAGTACTTC. Its protein product is CASSHVTGRKQETQYF.

The V and J genes are TRBV6-1 and TRBJ2-2; 7 bases match TRBD1. This CDR3 spans 17 amino acids. Germline V lookup: CDR1 MNHNS, CDR2 SASEGT. With V trimmed by 5 bases and J by 7 bases, 16 bases remained unmatched. This CDR3 reads CASSRIPRGQLSGELFF. The DNA of the CDR3 is TGTGCCAGCAGTCGTATCCCGAGGGGACAGCTCAGCGGGGAGCTGTTTTTT.

The rearrangement joins TRBV7-9 to TRBJ1-5; tentative D call: TRBD1 (6 bases). V was clipped by 1 base and J by 5 bases, with 9 bases between them. This CDR3 is built from 14 residues. Germline V gene data show CDR1 as SEHNR and CDR2 as FQNEAQ (reference sequence). CDR3 residues: CASSLGGPDQPQHF. CDR3 sequence (DNA): TGTGCCAGCAGCTTAGGGGGGCCAGATCAGCCCCAGCATTTT.

Ten or more counts support this clonotype. CDR3 in DNA: TGTGCCAGCAGTTACTCTGCGGGGCATTCACCCCTCCACTTT. This translates into CASSYSAGHSPLHF. The chain joins TRBV6-2 or TRBV6-3 to TRBJ1-6, with a tentative D call TRBD1 (5 bases). Germline V lookup: CDR1 MNHEY, CDR2 SVGEGT. V lost 0 bases to trimming and J lost 8 bases, with 8 bases between them. The CDR3 has 14 residues.

This rearrangement joins TRBV20-1 to TRBJ2-3, with TRBD2 matching 11 bases. V lost 7 bases, J lost 3 bases, and 6 bases stayed unmatched. Germline V gives CDR1 DFQATT, CDR2 SNEGSKA (reference sequence). The CDR3 is made up of 14 amino acids. The CDR3 spells CSVISGGVTDTQYF. The CDR3 nucleotides read TGCAGTGTCATTAGCGGGGGGGTTACAGATACGCAGTATTTT.

This clonotype was counted at least ten times. This rearrangement joins TRBV28 to TRBJ2-3; D call uncertain. The length of the CDR3 is 14 residues. CDR1 and CDR2 (germline): MDHEN, SYDVKM. V was trimmed by 7 bases and J by 0 bases, leaving 11 bases between them. CDR3 amino acids: CASNHQTSTDTQYF. Here the CDR3 DNA reads TGTGCCAGCAACCACCAGACTAGCACAGATACGCAGTATTTT.

The chain links TRBV20-1 to TRBJ1-4; 9 bases line up with TRBD1. The CDR3 totals 13 residues. Looked up from germline, CDR1 is DFQATT and CDR2 is SNEGSKA (reference sequence). After removal of 5 bases from V and 7 bases from J, the junction contained 5 bases not matched to a gene. The CDR3 DNA sequence: TGCAGTGCTTACAGGGGGCATCCTGAAAAACTGTTTTTT. Its protein product is CSAYRGHPEKLFF.

This clonotype appeared a few times. The rearrangement uses TRBV27 and TRBJ2-2; 8 bases are shared with TRBD1. Germline-derived CDR1 and CDR2 are MNHEY and SMNVEV (reference sequence). This CDR3 has 18 amino acids. With 5 bases clipped from V and 3 bases from J, the junction kept 14 bases outside the gene matches. In DNA form, the CDR3 reads TGTGCCAGCAGTCCTAGACAGGGGAATTTTTATTACACCGGGGAGCTGTTTTTT. Translation: CASSPRQGNFYYTGELFF.

This clonotype showed up many times. The chain uses TRBV18 and TRBJ2-1; TRBD2 might be the D (6 bases). The CDR3 consists of 15 residues. Germline CDR1 reads KGHSH; CDR2 reads LQKENI. V lost 2 bases and J 0 bases, leaving 8 bases between the germline ends. CDR3 DNA sequence: TGTGCCAGCTCACCAGCGGGGTTCTCCTACAATGAGCAGTTCTTC. Its translation: CASSPAGFSYNEQFF.

The chain is built from TRBV20-1 and TRBJ2-7, with D perhaps matching TRBD1 or TRBD2 (6 bases each). The V end was cut by 0 bases, the J end by 4 bases, with 16 bases between. Germline CDR1 DFQATT, CDR2 SNEGSKA (reference sequence). The CDR3 is 15 residues long. Here the CDR3 reads CSARDSQGRIYEQYF. CDR3 DNA sequence: TGCAGTGCTAGAGATAGCCAGGGGAGGATTTACGAGCAGTACTTC.